The source of this TCR beta chain is a study of blood T cell repertoires in COVID-19. Study-wide background: The United States, Italy and Spain were the sources of the acute and convalescent COVID-19 samples.

Germline V CDR1 and CDR2: MNHNY, SVGAGI (reference sequence). The CDR3 totals 13 residues. The germline V and J ends were trimmed by 2 bases and 4 bases, with 8 bases remaining between them. Original analysis: Using reference gene primer amplification, nucleated cell counts were estimated. Assay: immunoSEQ multiplex PCR; the TCRdb copy retains only in-frame clones and omits some. D and trimming come from the DNA, and the V and J calls and clone size come from that table. Counted here are about 62,000 clones, around 87% occurring once; the ten biggest clones make up 15% to 20%. The chain links TRBV6-6 to TRBJ1-2; D gene uncertain. The material sequenced was peripheral blood. The sequence was obtained from a woman aged 55-69 years with COVID-19, enrolled during active disease. CDR3 bases: TGTGCCAGCAGTTACAGGGAGGCCTATGGCTACACCTTC. Protein sequence: CASSYREAYGYTF.